This T cell receptor (beta chain) was recorded in a study of blood T cells in healthy people across ages. General study findings and limits: TCR beta diversity, measured per million T cells, fell in a roughly linear way with age.

Comment on this clonotype: Antigen unknown.

PCR was performed a second time for about 7 to 11 cycles using a sample-barcoded 5' primer and a J-beta primer mix. TCRdb processed the 5' RACE reads anew with MiXCR; each CDR3 protein has one entry. Altogether approximately 1.5 million distinct CDR3 sequences are present, approximately 43% being singletons, with the ten largest covering about 4.1%. Germline-derived CDR1 and CDR2 are DFQATT and SNEGSKA (reference sequence). Trimming cost V 0 bases and J 2 bases; bases outside gene matches: 7. CDR3 length: 16 amino acids. The receptor comes from a woman under 30 in good health. Source material: blood. V is TRBV20-1 and J is TRBJ2-1; 7 nucleotides match TRBD2. The CDR3 sequence is CSARDGRAGPYNEQFF. In DNA, the CDR3 is TGCAGTGCTAGAGATGGGAGGGCAGGGCCCTACAATGAGCAGTTCTTC.